The clone carrying this TCR beta chain has only one observation. The antigen is undetermined. These data come from a study of T cell repertoires in cytomegalovirus infection. Study-wide results and limits: Dominating the ex vivo response were TCR beta clonotypes that were CMV-specific and HLA-C-restricted.

The CDR3 loop spans 17 amino acids. Germline V lookup: CDR1 SGDLS, CDR2 YYNGEE. J gave up 4 bases and V 1 base, and 5 bases lay outside the gene matches. TCRdb redid the calling of the reads with MiXCR, one entry per CDR3 protein. The data hold about 900,000 distinct CDR3 sequences, with around 29% observed a single time. This TCR derives from a human donor in good health (CMV status not recorded). Some clones in this sample may be carry-over from other donors' samples. The sample was cultured CD8+ T cells from PBMCs, taken from culture after CMV antigen stimulation. The gene calls are TRBV9 and TRBJ2-1; 13 nucleotides align to TRBD2. CDR3 nucleotide sequence: TGTGCCAGCAGCGTACCACTAGCGGGGGGGAATTACAATGAGCAGTTCTTC. This sequence encodes CASSVPLAGGNYNEQFF.